This entry features one T cell receptor beta chain sequence. The sample comes from a study of blood T cell repertoires in COVID-19. Background on the study: Samples came from the United States, Italy and Spain, spanning acute and convalescent COVID-19. Sample material is recorded as cDNA or gDNA derived from T cells, B-cell-depleted T cells, or PBMCs.

Generated by immunoSEQ multiplex PCR, the TCRdb table keeps only in-frame clones and is missing some. The sample holds tens of thousands of clones, 86% seen once. Trimming cost V 5 bases and J 0 bases; bases outside gene matches: 3. Germline CDR1 is SGHTA and CDR2 is FQGNSA. The CDR3 covers 15 residues. Material: peripheral blood. The sequence was collected from a human donor in a cohort sampled during active COVID-19. V and J are TRBV7-2 and TRBJ2-1; 8 bases fit TRBD2. In nucleotides, the CDR3 is TGTGCCAGCAGCGCGAGCGGGAGCTCCTACAATGAGCAGTTCTTC. Its translation is CASSASGSSYNEQFF.